This T cell receptor beta chain derives from a study of T-cell reconstitution after alpha-beta-depleted transplantation in children. On this clonotype itself: The antigen is unknown.

General observations from the study: Expanded graft clones, several hundred of them, were reportedly the source of alpha-beta T cells about two months after transplant. T-cell counts and diversity were attributed mostly to newly produced T cells one year after transplant. Some patients owed their high day-60 TCRbeta diversity to surviving recipient T cells and thymic progenitors.

Using unique molecular identifiers, the investigators prepared the TCRbeta library. TCRdb called the PCR reads again in MiXCR, with one record for every CDR3 protein. Of about 980,000 distinct CDR3 sequences listed, roughly 29% were seen once; the top ten hold over 25%. The sequencing used PBMCs, mostly from graft donor cells, collected 360 days after TCRalphabeta/CD19-depleted stem cell transplant. This receptor was obtained from a boy under two years old who had a stem cell transplant for SCID, so the T cells may come from the graft donor.

The CDR3 DNA reads TGTGCCAGCAGCGTAGACCAACTCCCCTACAATGAGCAGTTCTTC. Protein: CASSVDQLPYNEQFF. V usage is TRBV7-2 and J usage is TRBJ2-1, with D unresolved. V shed 5 bases and J shed 2 bases, with 13 bases lying between them. Germline V CDR1 and CDR2: SGHTA, FQGNSA. The CDR3 has 15 amino acids.